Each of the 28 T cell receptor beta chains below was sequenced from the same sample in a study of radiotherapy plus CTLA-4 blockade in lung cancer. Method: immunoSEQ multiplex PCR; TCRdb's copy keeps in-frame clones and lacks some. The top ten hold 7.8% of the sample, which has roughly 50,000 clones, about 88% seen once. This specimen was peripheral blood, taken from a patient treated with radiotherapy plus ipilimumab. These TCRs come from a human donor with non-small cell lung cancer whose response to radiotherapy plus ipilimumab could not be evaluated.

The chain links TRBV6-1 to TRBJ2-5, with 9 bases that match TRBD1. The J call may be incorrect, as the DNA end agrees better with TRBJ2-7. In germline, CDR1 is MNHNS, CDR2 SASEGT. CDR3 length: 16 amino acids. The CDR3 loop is CASSGAGQGISYEQYF. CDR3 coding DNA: TGTGCCAGCAGTGGAGCGGGACAGGGAATCTCCTACGAGCAGTACTTC.

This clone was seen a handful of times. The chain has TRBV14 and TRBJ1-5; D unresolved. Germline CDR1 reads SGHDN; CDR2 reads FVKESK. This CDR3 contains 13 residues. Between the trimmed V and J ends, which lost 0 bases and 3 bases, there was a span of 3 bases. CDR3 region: CASSQDHNQPQHF. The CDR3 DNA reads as TGTGCCAGCAGCCAAGATCACAATCAGCCCCAGCATTTT.

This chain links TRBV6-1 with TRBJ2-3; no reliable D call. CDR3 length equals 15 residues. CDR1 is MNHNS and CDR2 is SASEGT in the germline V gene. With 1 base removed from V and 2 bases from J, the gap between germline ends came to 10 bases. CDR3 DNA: TGTGCCAGCAGTGAAGAAGCAGGCCACACAGATACGCAGTATTTT. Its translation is CASSEEAGHTDTQYF.

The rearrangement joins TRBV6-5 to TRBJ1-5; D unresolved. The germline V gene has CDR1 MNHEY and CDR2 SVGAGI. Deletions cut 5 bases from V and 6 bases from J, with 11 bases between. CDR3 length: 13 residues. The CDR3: CASSTKYSQPQHF. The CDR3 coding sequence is TGTGCCAGCAGTACTAAGTATAGTCAGCCCCAGCATTTT.

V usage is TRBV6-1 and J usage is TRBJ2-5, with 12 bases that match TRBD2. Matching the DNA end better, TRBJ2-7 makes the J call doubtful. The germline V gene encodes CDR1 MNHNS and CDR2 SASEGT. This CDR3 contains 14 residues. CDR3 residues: CASSETSGGDEQYF. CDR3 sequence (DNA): TGTGCCAGCAGTGAGACTAGCGGGGGCGACGAGCAGTACTTC.

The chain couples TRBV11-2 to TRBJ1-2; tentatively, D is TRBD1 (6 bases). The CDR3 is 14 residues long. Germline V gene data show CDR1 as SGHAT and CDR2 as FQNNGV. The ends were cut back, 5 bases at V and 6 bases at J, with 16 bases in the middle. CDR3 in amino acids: CASSRLTGLDGYTF. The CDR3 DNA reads TGTGCCAGCAGCCGCCTCACAGGGTTGGATGGCTACACCTTC.

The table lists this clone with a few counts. In DNA form, the CDR3 reads TGTGCCAGCAGCCCAATTGGGAGCGGGCCTGCGTACTTC. Protein sequence: CASSPIGSGPAYF. The rearrangement links TRBV7-2 to TRBJ2-7, with D maybe TRBD2 (6 bases). Germline CDR1 SGHTA, CDR2 FQGNSA. Trimming cost V 5 bases and J 12 bases, with 20 bases left between them. The CDR3 covers 13 residues.

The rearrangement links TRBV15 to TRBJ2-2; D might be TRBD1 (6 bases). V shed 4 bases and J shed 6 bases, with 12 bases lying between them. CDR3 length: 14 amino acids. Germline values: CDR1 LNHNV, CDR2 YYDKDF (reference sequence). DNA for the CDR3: TGTGCCACCAGCATTGATCAGGGGTCCGGGGAGCTGTTTTTT. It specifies CATSIDQGSGELFF.

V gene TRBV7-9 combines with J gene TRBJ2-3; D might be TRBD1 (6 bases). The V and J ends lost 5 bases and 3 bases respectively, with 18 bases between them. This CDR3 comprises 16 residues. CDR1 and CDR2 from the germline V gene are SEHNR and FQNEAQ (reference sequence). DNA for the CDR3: TGTGCCAGCAGCGGGAGAAGACAGGTTTGGACAGATACGCAGTATTTT. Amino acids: CASSGRRQVWTDTQYF. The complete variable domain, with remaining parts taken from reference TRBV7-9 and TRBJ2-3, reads DTGVSQNPRHKITKRGQNVTFRCDPISEHNRLYWYRQTLGQGPEFLTYFQNEAQLEKSRLLSDRFSAERPKGSFSTLEIQRTEQGDSAMYLCASSGRRQVWTDTQYFGPGTRLTVL.

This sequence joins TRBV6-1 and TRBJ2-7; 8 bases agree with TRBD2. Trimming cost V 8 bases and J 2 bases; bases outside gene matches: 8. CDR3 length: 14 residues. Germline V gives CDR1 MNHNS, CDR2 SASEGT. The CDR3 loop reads CASLSAGGPYEQYF. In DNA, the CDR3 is TGTGCCAGCTTGTCGGCGGGAGGCCCCTACGAGCAGTACTTC.

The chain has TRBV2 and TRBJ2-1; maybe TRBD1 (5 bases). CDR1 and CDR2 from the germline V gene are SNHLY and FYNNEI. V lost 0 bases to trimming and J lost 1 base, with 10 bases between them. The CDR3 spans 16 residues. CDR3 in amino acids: CASSEAGVGSYNEQFF. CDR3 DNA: TGTGCCAGCAGTGAAGCAGGGGTAGGGTCCTACAATGAGCAGTTCTTC. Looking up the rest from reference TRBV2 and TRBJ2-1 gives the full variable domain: EPEVTQTPSHQVTQMGQEVILRCVPISNHLYFYWYRQILGQKVEFLVSFYNNEISEKSEIFDDQFSVERPDGSNFTLKIRSTKLEDSAMYFCASSEAGVGSYNEQFFGPGTRLTVL.

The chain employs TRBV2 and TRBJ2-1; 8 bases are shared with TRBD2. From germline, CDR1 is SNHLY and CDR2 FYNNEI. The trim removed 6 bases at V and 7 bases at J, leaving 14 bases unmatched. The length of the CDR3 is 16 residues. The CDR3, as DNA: TGTGCCAGCAGGGCTGACGCCGGGACTAGGAAAAATGAGCAGTTCTTC. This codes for CASRADAGTRKNEQFF.

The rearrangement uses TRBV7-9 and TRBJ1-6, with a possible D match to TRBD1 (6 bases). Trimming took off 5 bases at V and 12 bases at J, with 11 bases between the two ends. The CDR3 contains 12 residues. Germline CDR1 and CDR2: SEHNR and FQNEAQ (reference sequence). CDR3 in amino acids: CASSTTGGPLHF. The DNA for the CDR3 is TGTGCCAGCAGCACGACAGGCGGACCCCTCCACTTT.

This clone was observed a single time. The CDR3 DNA sequence: TGTGCCAGCTCACCCGGTTCCTCCGGCTCTGGAAACACCATATATTTT. The encoded protein is CASSPGSSGSGNTIYF. The chain carries TRBV18 and TRBJ1-3; no clear D gene. This CDR3 region has 16 residues. V was cut by 3 bases and J by 0 bases, with 12 bases left in between. Germline CDR1 is KGHSH and CDR2 is LQKENI.

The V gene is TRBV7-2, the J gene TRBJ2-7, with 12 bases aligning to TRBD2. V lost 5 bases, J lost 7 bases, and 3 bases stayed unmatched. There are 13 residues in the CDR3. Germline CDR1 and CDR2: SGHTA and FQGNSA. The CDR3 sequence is CASSAGLAGEQYF. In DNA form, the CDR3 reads TGTGCCAGCAGCGCCGGACTAGCGGGGGAGCAGTACTTC.

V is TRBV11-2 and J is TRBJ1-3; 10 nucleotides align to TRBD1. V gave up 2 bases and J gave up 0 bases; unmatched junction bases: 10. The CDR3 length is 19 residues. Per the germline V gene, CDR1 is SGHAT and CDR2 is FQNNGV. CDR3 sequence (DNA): TGTGCCAGCAGCTTACGCCGAGGGACAGGGGACACCTCTGGAAACACCATATATTTT. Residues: CASSLRRGTGDTSGNTIYF.

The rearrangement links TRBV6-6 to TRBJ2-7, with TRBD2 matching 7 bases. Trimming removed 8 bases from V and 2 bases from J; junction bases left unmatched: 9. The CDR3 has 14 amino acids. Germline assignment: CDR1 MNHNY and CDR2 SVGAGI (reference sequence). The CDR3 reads CASSPSGATYEQYF. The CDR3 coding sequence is TGTGCCAGCTCTCCGAGCGGGGCTACCTACGAGCAGTACTTC.

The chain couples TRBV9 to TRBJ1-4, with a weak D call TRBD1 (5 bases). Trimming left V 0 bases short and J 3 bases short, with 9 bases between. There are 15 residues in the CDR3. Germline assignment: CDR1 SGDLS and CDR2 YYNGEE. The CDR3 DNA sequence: TGTGCCAGCAGCGTAGTAGGGGCGGCTAATGAAAAACTGTTTTTT. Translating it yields CASSVVGAANEKLFF.

CDR3 bases: TGTGCCTGGAGTGTACGCGACAGACGAAACACTGAAGCTTTCTTT. Translation: CAWSVRDRRNTEAFF. V and J are TRBV30 and TRBJ1-1; D is perhaps TRBD1 (5 bases). The CDR3 extends over 15 amino acids. Germline-derived CDR1 and CDR2 are GTSNPN and SVGIG (reference sequence). Trimming cost V 0 bases and J 2 bases, with 13 bases left between them.

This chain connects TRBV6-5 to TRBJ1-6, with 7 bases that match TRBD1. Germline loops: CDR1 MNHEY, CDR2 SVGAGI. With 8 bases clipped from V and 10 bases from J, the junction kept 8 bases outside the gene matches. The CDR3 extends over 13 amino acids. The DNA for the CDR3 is TGTGCCAGCGGTAACAGGGGCCGGTCACCCCTCCACTTT. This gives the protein CASGNRGRSPLHF.

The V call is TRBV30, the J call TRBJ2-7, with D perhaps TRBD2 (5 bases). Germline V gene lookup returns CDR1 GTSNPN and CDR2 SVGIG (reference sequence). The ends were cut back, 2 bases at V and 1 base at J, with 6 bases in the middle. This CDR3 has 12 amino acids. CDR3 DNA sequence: TGTGCCTGGAGTAGAGGGTCCTACGAGCAGTACTTC. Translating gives CAWSRGSYEQYF.

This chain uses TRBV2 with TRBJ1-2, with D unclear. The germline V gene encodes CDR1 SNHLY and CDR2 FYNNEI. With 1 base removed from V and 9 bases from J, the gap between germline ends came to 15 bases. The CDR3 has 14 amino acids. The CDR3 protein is CASSEGFGVSRYTF. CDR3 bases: TGTGCCAGCAGTGAAGGATTCGGGGTTTCCCGCTACACCTTC.

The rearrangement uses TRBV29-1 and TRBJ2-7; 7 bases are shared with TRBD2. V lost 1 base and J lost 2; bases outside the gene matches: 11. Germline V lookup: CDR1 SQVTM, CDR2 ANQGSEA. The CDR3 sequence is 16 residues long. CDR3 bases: TGCAGCGTTGAAGGGGGGGGAGGTGCCCTTCCCTACGAGCAGTACTTC. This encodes CSVEGGGGALPYEQYF.

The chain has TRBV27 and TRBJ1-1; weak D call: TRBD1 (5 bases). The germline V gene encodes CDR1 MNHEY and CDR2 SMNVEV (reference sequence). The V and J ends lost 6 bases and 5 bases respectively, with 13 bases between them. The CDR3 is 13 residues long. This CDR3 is CASSPGGRTEAFF. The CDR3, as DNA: TGTGCCAGCAGCCCTGGGGGGAGAACTGAAGCTTTCTTT.

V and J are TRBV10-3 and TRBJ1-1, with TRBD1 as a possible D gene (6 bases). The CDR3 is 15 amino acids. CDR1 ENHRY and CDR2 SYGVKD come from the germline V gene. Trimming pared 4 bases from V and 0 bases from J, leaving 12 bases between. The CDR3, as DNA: TGTGCCATCAGTGGCGACAGGCCCATGAACACTGAAGCTTTCTTT. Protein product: CAISGDRPMNTEAFF.

In nucleotides, the CDR3 is TGTGCCAGCAGCTTAGGTGACTGGACCGGGGAGCTGTTTTTT. Protein sequence: CASSLGDWTGELFF. This chain uses TRBV7-8 with TRBJ2-2; D gene uncertain. CDR3 length equals 14 residues. Germline-derived CDR1 and CDR2 are SGHVS and FQNEAQ. Trimming stripped 1 base from V and 5 bases from J, with 8 bases between.

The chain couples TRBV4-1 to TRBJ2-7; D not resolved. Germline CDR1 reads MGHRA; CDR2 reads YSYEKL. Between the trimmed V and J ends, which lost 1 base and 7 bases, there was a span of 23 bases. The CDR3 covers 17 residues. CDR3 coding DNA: TGCGCCAGCAGCCAAGCCTACCCGACTCCTACGACGCGGGAGCAGTACTTC. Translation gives CASSQAYPTPTTREQYF.

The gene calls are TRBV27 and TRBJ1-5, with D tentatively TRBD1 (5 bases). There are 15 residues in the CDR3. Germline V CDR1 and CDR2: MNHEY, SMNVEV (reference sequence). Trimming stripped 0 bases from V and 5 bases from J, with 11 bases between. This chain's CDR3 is CASSLSAGLHQPQHF. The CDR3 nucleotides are TGTGCCAGCAGTTTATCAGCAGGGCTGCATCAGCCCCAGCATTTT.